The 23 T cell receptor beta chains below were found in one sample sequenced in a study of cytomegalovirus exposure and HLA in healthy donors. TCRdb's copy holds only in-frame clones and misses some; the assay was immunoSEQ multiplex PCR. The table records 300,000 to 450,000 clones, more than 80% of them present only once. Sequenced input: PBMCs. These receptor sequences come from a young woman in good health and CMV-seronegative.

This chain links TRBV10-1 with TRBJ2-1; D possibly corresponds to TRBD2 (6 bases). The CDR3 consists of 13 residues. CDR1 and CDR2 from the germline V gene are WNHNN and SYGVQD (reference sequence). Trimming took off 6 bases at V and 5 bases at J, with 11 bases between the two ends. CDR3 amino acids: CASSLAPNNEQFF. The CDR3 coding sequence is TGCGCCAGCAGCCTAGCGCCCAACAATGAGCAGTTCTTC.

A single count supports this clone. The chain recombines TRBV28 with TRBJ2-1, with 7 bases identical to TRBD2. Germline trimming cut 2 bases from V and 8 bases from J; bases unmatched to any gene: 0. This CDR3 is built from 12 residues. CDR1 is MDHEN, CDR2 SYDVKM, per germline. The chain's CDR3 is CASSLRGDEQFF. In nucleotides, the CDR3 is TGTGCCAGCAGTTTACGGGGGGATGAGCAGTTCTTC.

V and J are TRBV10-1 and TRBJ2-1; 8 bases agree with TRBD2. CDR3 length: 14 residues. CDR1 WNHNN and CDR2 SYGVQD come from the germline V gene (reference sequence). V lost 5 bases to trimming and J lost 9 bases; unmatched junction nucleotides: 9. CDR3 loop: CASSPGLEGVEQFF. CDR3 nucleotides: TGCGCCAGCAGTCCGGGACTAGAGGGGGTTGAGCAGTTCTTC.

This chain uses TRBV27 with TRBJ2-1; D is ambiguous. CDR3 length: 13 amino acids. From germline, CDR1 is MNHEY and CDR2 SMNVEV (reference sequence). Trimming removed 0 bases at V and 5 bases at J, with 5 bases between. The CDR3 here is CASSLSQNNEQFF. In DNA, the CDR3 is TGTGCCAGCAGTTTATCCCAAAACAATGAGCAGTTCTTC.

V gene TRBV5-1 combines with J gene TRBJ2-7; 9 nucleotides agree with TRBD1. Germline CDR1 reads SGHRS; CDR2 reads YFSETQ. V was pared by 3 bases and J by 1 base, with 5 bases of the junction left unmatched. The CDR3 contains 15 residues. CDR3 bases: TGCGCCAGCAGCTCGCCGGACAGGGGTTCCTACGAGCAGTACTTC. Translating it yields CASSSPDRGSYEQYF.

This clone was seen a single time. V usage is TRBV28 and J usage is TRBJ2-1; 8 positions agree with TRBD2. Trimming took 6 bases from V and 8 from J; bases not matched to a gene: 9. This CDR3 spans 14 amino acids. Looked up from germline, CDR1 is MDHEN and CDR2 is SYDVKM. In DNA form, the CDR3 reads TGTGCCAGCAGACCTTATAGCGGGGAGGATGAGCAGTTCTTC. Its protein product is CASRPYSGEDEQFF.

The chain employs TRBV27 and TRBJ2-1; TRBD2 matches 7 bases. Trimming cost V 5 bases and J 6 bases; bases outside gene matches: 16. The CDR3 contains 17 residues. Germline assignment: CDR1 MNHEY and CDR2 SMNVEV (reference sequence). The CDR3 loop reads CASSPRVLTSRINEQFF. The CDR3 DNA is TGTGCCAGCAGTCCCAGGGTCTTGACTAGCCGAATCAATGAGCAGTTCTTC.

The chain recombines TRBV9 with TRBJ1-2, with a possible D match to TRBD1 (6 bases). From germline, CDR1 is SGDLS and CDR2 YYNGEE. V gave up 4 bases and J gave up 4 bases, with 17 bases separating them. This CDR3 spans 15 amino acids. The CDR3 loop is CASSPSTGTIYGYTF. The DNA of the CDR3 is TGTGCCAGCAGCCCATCGACCGGGACAATCTATGGCTACACCTTC.

This chain connects TRBV7-9 to TRBJ1-6, with TRBD1 matching over 7 bases. From germline, CDR1 is SEHNR and CDR2 FQNEAQ (reference sequence). J gave up 7 bases and V 0 bases, and 3 bases lay outside the gene matches. The CDR3 covers 15 residues. CDR3: CASSLATGQNSPLHF. In DNA, the CDR3 is TGTGCCAGCAGCTTAGCGACAGGGCAGAATTCACCCCTCCACTTT.

This chain links TRBV6-5 with TRBJ1-2, with D tentatively TRBD1 (5 bases). Germline V gene lookup returns CDR1 MNHEY and CDR2 SVGAGI. The CDR3 loop spans 15 amino acids. The germline V and J ends were trimmed by 7 bases and 3 bases, with 18 bases remaining between them. CDR3 in DNA: TGTGCCAGCAAGCCGACGCCAGGGATTCACTATGGCTACACCTTC. Residues: CASKPTPGIHYGYTF.

This chain uses TRBV11-2 with TRBJ2-1; 8 bases are a match to TRBD2. The length of the CDR3 is 14 residues. Looked up from germline, CDR1 is SGHAT and CDR2 is FQNNGV. After removal of 3 bases from V and 4 bases from J, the junction contained 2 bases not matched to a gene. The CDR3 region has the DNA TGTGCCAGCAGCTTTAGCGGGGATTACAATGAGCAGTTCTTC. Translated: CASSFSGDYNEQFF. Complete variable domain (other parts from reference TRBV11-2 and TRBJ2-1): EAGVAQSPRYKIIEKRQSVAFWCNPISGHATLYWYQQILGQGPKLLIQFQNNGVVDDSQLPKDRFSAERLKGVDSTLKIQPAKLEDSAVYLCASSFSGDYNEQFFGPGTRLTVL.

This clone was seen a handful of times. This chain uses TRBV6-1 with TRBJ2-7, with D maybe TRBD2 (5 bases). The germline V gene has CDR1 MNHNS and CDR2 SASEGT. The CDR3 sequence is 14 residues long. Deletions cut 4 bases from V and 3 bases from J, with 13 bases between. CDR3 region: CASSGTPSYYEQYF. The CDR3 DNA is TGTGCCAGCAGTGGGACTCCGTCATACTACGAGCAGTACTTC.

The chain has TRBV5-4 and TRBJ2-6, with 7 nucleotides matching TRBD2. Germline lookup yields CDR1 SGHNT and CDR2 YYREEE (reference sequence). The CDR3 spans 15 residues. With V trimmed by 3 bases and J by 7 bases, 7 bases remained unmatched. CDR3 loop: CASSSPPGGANVLTF. In DNA form, the CDR3 reads TGTGCCAGCAGCTCCCCCCCGGGGGGAGCCAACGTCCTGACTTTC.

This clone was counted a few times. The V gene is TRBV4-2, the J gene TRBJ2-5; 7 bases map to TRBD1. J lost 5 bases, V lost 0 bases, and 3 bases had no gene match. This CDR3 is 14 amino acids long. Germline-derived CDR1 and CDR2 are LGHNA and YNFKEQ. CDR3 amino acids: CASSQEQGRETQYF. CDR3 in DNA: TGTGCCAGCAGCCAAGAACAGGGGCGGGAGACCCAGTACTTC.

The CDR3 DNA sequence: TGTGCCAGCAGCGCTGACAGGGCAGGGGAGACCCAGTACTTC. Amino acid sequence: CASSADRAGETQYF. J is TRBJ2-5 and V is TRBV9; 7 bases fit TRBD1. With V trimmed by 3 bases and J by 5 bases, 7 bases remained unmatched. Germline V lookup: CDR1 SGDLS, CDR2 YYNGEE. The CDR3 extends over 14 amino acids.

The J gene is TRBJ1-2, the V gene TRBV12-5; D might be TRBD1 (5 bases). This CDR3 contains 14 residues. Per germline, CDR1 LGHNT and CDR2 FRNRAP. V shed 3 bases and J shed 8 bases, with 16 bases lying between them. Written as DNA, the CDR3 is TGTGCTAGTGGTTTAGCTTCCGACAGAAGGGGCTACACCTTC. It is translated as CASGLASDRRGYTF.

V usage is TRBV11-2 and J usage is TRBJ1-2, with 9 bases that match TRBD1. Germline assignment: CDR1 SGHAT and CDR2 FQNNGV. This CDR3 region has 15 residues. Trimming removed 3 bases from V and 3 bases from J; junction bases left unmatched: 5. CDR3: CASSFWTGAHYGYTF. The DNA for the CDR3 is TGTGCCAGCAGCTTCTGGACAGGGGCGCACTATGGCTACACCTTC.

The V call is TRBV6-1, the J call TRBJ1-1; 8 bases agree with TRBD1. Trimming took 4 bases from V and 1 from J; bases not matched to a gene: 14. The CDR3 contains 18 residues. Germline V lookup: CDR1 MNHNS, CDR2 SASEGT. CDR3 sequence: CASSARGQGGRRNTEAFF. In DNA, the CDR3 is TGTGCCAGCAGTGCCAGGGGGCAGGGTGGACGACGGAACACTGAAGCTTTCTTT.

The chain couples TRBV28 to TRBJ2-4; tentatively, D is TRBD1 (6 bases). CDR1 is MDHEN and CDR2 is SYDVKM in the germline V gene. Between the trimmed V and J ends, which lost 5 bases and 10 bases, there was a span of 12 bases. The CDR3 has 12 amino acids. The CDR3 nucleotides read TGTGCCAGCAGTCTCCGGGACAAAATTCAGTACTTC. Amino acid sequence: CASSLRDKIQYF.

J is TRBJ1-4 and V is TRBV4-1; possibly TRBD1 for D (5 bases). With 1 base removed from V and 8 bases from J, the gap between germline ends came to 17 bases. Per the germline V gene, CDR1 is MGHRA and CDR2 is YSYEKL. The CDR3 runs 16 residues. In nucleotides, the CDR3 is TGCGCCAGCAGCCAAGGAGTGCAGGACAAGGGAGAAAAACTGTTTTTT. Residues: CASSQGVQDKGEKLFF.

The chain couples TRBV9 to TRBJ2-7; 8 bases agree with TRBD1. Trimming took 4 bases from V and 6 from J; bases not matched to a gene: 12. Germline CDR1 reads SGDLS; CDR2 reads YYNGEE. There are 15 residues in the CDR3. CDR3 coding DNA: TGTGCCAGCAGCCCACGCGCAGGGGGCTTGGTCGAGCAGTACTTC. This encodes CASSPRAGGLVEQYF.

The genes are TRBV2 and TRBJ1-5; D uncertain. CDR1 is SNHLY, CDR2 FYNNEI, per germline. CDR3 size: 13 residues. The V end lost 3 bases, the J end lost 4 bases, and 7 bases lay between the germline ends. The DNA of the CDR3 is TGTGCCAGCAGTGACTGGGAGAATCAGCCCCAGCATTTT. Translation: CASSDWENQPQHF.

The chain is built from TRBV4-1 and TRBJ1-6, with D possibly being TRBD1 (5 bases). V was shortened by 4 bases and J by 10 bases, with 17 bases between the two germline ends. The CDR3 is 15 residues long. Germline lookup yields CDR1 MGHRA and CDR2 YSYEKL. The CDR3 DNA reads as TGCGCCAGCAGCCCCGGGGCGACTAGCTTATCACCCCTCCACTTT. Encoded protein: CASSPGATSLSPLHF.